Listed below are T cell receptor beta chains from one sample, sequenced in a study of blood T cell repertoires in COVID-19. Some clones are missing from TCRdb's copy, which holds only in-frame ones; the method was immunoSEQ multiplex PCR. The sample includes 200,000 to 250,000 clones, roughly 85% seen only once; the top ten take about a tenth. The specimen sequenced was PBMCs or T cells enriched from blood (not recorded which). These receptor sequences come from a young man who had recovered from COVID-19. The CDR3 runs from the conserved cysteine through the conserved F or W.

v_call,j_call,cdr3_aa
TRBV5-1,TRBJ2-1,CASSGEGNEQFF
TRBV4-1,TRBJ1-1,CASSQPGNTEAFF
TRBV18,TRBJ1-5,CASSPDLTQPQHF
TRBV27,TRBJ1-3,CASSSTGGFGNTIYF
TRBV11-2,TRBJ1-1,CASSFRQNTEAFF
TRBV5-4,TRBJ2-2,CASSLSLAPNTGELFF
TRBV4-1,TRBJ1-2,CASSQSPLPSRSKNYGYTF
TRBV7-9,TRBJ1-1,CASSLLQAGNTEAFF
TRBV29-1,TRBJ1-4,CSATDRGGTNEKLFF
TRBV5-6,TRBJ1-3,CASSSQGAGGNTIYF
TRBV6-5,TRBJ1-2,CASRKANYGYTF
TRBV6-6,TRBJ1-6,CASGTGNSPLHF
TRBV5-4,TRBJ1-2,CASSEAGTGIVLNYGYTF
TRBV9,TRBJ1-3,CASSVFASSGNTIYF
TRBV7-2,TRBJ1-5,CASSLLLDSQPQHF
TRBV10-3,TRBJ2-2,CAIRTSGNTGELFF
TRBV5-1,TRBJ2-1,CASSLGASHNEQFF
TRBV19,TRBJ1-5,CASSTSGQDNQPQHF
TRBV5-4,TRBJ2-1,CASSVPARQGAYNEQFF
TRBV19,TRBJ2-1,CASSGGTGSPTYNEQFF
TRBV5-4,TRBJ1-1,CASSHPTGGADTEAFF
TRBV27,TRBJ1-1,CASPGNGTGLMGQAFF
TRBV19,TRBJ1-5,CASSVRDRVHQPQHF
TRBV30,TRBJ1-5,CAWSPTRGQPQHF
TRBV7-8,TRBJ1-5,CASSQTGLGYQPQHF
TRBV4-1,TRBJ2-7,CASSQGEEVLYEQYF
TRBV6-5,TRBJ1-6,CASAFGPGYNSPLHF
TRBV29-1,TRBJ1-2,CSVDSGQGNYGYTF
TRBV9,TRBJ1-4,CASSVASLGAHEKLFF
TRBV6-1,TRBJ1-2,CASSDGLQGSGYTF
TRBV5-6,TRBJ1-2,CASSPPGRGEGYTF
TRBV3-1/TRBV3-2,TRBJ2-7,CASSQDRDRPYEQYF
TRBV5-5,TRBJ1-3,CASSPRGPSGNTIYF
TRBV12-3/TRBV12-4,TRBJ1-2,CASRIQGAHGYTF
TRBV9,TRBJ2-3,CASSVASGGFSTDTQYF
TRBV18,TRBJ1-3,CASSPSTTGVGNTIYF
TRBV20-1,TRBJ2-5,CSASSLAGDQETQYF
TRBV30,TRBJ1-5,CAWSAARQGFFSNQPQHF
TRBV10-3,TRBJ2-2,CAIRGTENTGELFF
TRBV5-4,TRBJ2-2,CASSSIRQGVLTGELFF
TRBV6-1,TRBJ1-5,CASSDGNRGLGNQPQHF
TRBV6-2/TRBV6-3,TRBJ2-1,CASSYRALAPASGFYNEQFF
TRBV7-2,TRBJ2-3,CASSPQGTSGNTDTQYF
TRBV5-1,TRBJ2-1,CASSLGTTGGEQFF
TRBV5-4,TRBJ2-2,CASSPMLRGNTGELFF
TRBV3-1/TRBV3-2,TRBJ1-2,CASWGENPLAYGYTF
TRBV19,TRBJ2-1,CASNPGVGASYEQFF
TRBV21-1,TRBJ1-6,CASSKSREGDSYNSPLHF
TRBV18,TRBJ1-4,CASSQRQAGEKLFF
TRBV15,TRBJ1-2,CATSRGHNYGYTF
TRBV7-9,TRBJ1-1,CASSFTTGAAEAFF
TRBV11-3,TRBJ2-1,CASSLSRGGTSGSGEQFF
TRBV3-1/TRBV3-2,TRBJ1-5,CASSPSPNQPQHF
TRBV28,TRBJ2-1,CAAGSGTYNEQFF
TRBV30,TRBJ2-1,CAWNSVLSYNEQFF
TRBV27,TRBJ1-6,CASSYSPQGANSPLHF
TRBV7-6,TRBJ2-5,CASSLWVVVAGQETQYF